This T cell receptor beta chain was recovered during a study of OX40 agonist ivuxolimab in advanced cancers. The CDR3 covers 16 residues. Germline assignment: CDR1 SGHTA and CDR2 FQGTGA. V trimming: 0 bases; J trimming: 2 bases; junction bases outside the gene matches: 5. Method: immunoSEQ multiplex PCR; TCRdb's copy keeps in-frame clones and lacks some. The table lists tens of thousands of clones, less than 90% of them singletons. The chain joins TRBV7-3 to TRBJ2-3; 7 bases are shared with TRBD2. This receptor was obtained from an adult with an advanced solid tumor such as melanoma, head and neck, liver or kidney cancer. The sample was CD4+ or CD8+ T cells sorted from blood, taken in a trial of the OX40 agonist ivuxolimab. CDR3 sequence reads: CASSLTASGSTDTQYF. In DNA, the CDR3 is TGTGCCAGCAGCTTAACGGCTAGCGGTTCCACAGATACGCAGTATTTT.